This entry lists 13 T cell receptor beta chains sequenced from one sample in a study of blood T cell repertoires in COVID-19. Measured with immunoSEQ multiplex PCR; TCRdb has only the in-frame clones, and not every one. There are 130,000 or so clones in the sample; about 84% occur only once, and 9.5% to 15% lies in the top ten. The specimen sequenced was peripheral blood. Every receptor here comes from a woman in her sixties with acute or convalescent COVID-19.

Only one count was recorded for this clone. The chain has TRBV10-2 and TRBJ1-2; D ambiguous. With 3 bases removed from V and 8 bases from J, the gap between germline ends came to 7 bases. In germline, CDR1 is WSHSY, CDR2 SAAADI. The CDR3 runs 11 residues. DNA for the CDR3: TGCGCCAGCAGTGAAGGGAGGGGCTACACCTTC. Encoded protein: CASSEGRGYTF.

Details on this clone: Other DNA sequences in the sample encode the same CDR3. The CDR3 protein is CSVGQGGDTQYF. The CDR3 DNA sequence: TGCAGCGTTGGACAGGGCGGAGATACGCAGTATTTT. The chain links TRBV29-1 to TRBJ2-3; 7 nucleotides align to TRBD1. The CDR3 covers 12 residues. Germline V gene sequence: CDR1 SQVTM, CDR2 ANQGSEA. J lost 5 bases, V lost 4 bases, and 3 bases had no gene match.

The rearrangement links TRBV9 to TRBJ2-3, with TRBD2 matching over 10 bases. The germline gives CDR1 SGDLS, CDR2 YYNGEE. This CDR3 has 18 residues. The trim removed 0 bases at V and 0 bases at J, leaving 7 bases unmatched. The CDR3 nucleotides read TGTGCCAGCAGCGTAGAAAAGCGGGGGGGCCCCAGCACAGATACGCAGTATTTT. It specifies CASSVEKRGGPSTDTQYF.

V gene TRBV7-2 combines with J gene TRBJ2-2; 7 bases map to TRBD1. The CDR3 length is 14 residues. With V trimmed by 7 bases and J by 5 bases, 7 bases remained unmatched. CDR1 is SGHTA, CDR2 FQGNSA, per germline. The DNA for the CDR3 is TGTGCCAGCAAAGTAAGGGGGCCTACCGGGGAGCTGTTTTTT. Translation gives CASKVRGPTGELFF.

Only a few counts were recorded for this clone. The chain is built from TRBV24-1 and TRBJ2-1, with 9 positions matching TRBD2. The CDR3 sequence is 15 residues long. Germline loops: CDR1 KGHDR, CDR2 SFDVKD. Trimming cost V 1 base and J 6 bases; bases outside gene matches: 3. The CDR3 region has the DNA TGTGCCACCAGTGATTTAGGCGGGGGGGCCAATGAGCAGTTCTTC. This sequence encodes CATSDLGGGANEQFF.

The CDR3 DNA sequence: TGTGCCTGGAGTAAAGTCCAGAGGACCTACGAGCAGTACTTC. Its translation: CAWSKVQRTYEQYF. The J gene is TRBJ2-7, the V gene TRBV30; D not resolved. The CDR3 runs to 14 residues. Germline V gives CDR1 GTSNPN, CDR2 SVGIG (reference sequence). V was cut by 2 bases and J by 2 bases, with 13 bases left in between.

This chain uses TRBV7-3 with TRBJ2-5; D might be TRBD1 (5 bases). V was shortened by 1 base and J by 3 bases, with 6 bases between the two germline ends. The CDR3 consists of 13 residues. Germline V gives CDR1 SGHTA, CDR2 FQGTGA. CDR3: CASSLSREETQYF. The CDR3 nucleotides read TGTGCCAGCAGCTTAAGCAGGGAAGAGACCCAGTACTTC.

This chain uses TRBV25-1 with TRBJ1-5; D unclear. Trimming pared 1 base from V and 9 bases from J, leaving 10 bases between. Germline V gives CDR1 MGHDK, CDR2 SYGVNS. This CDR3 comprises 13 residues. This CDR3 reads CASSEWEEWPQHF. The CDR3 DNA reads as TGTGCCAGCAGTGAATGGGAGGAATGGCCCCAGCATTTT.

This chain links TRBV2 with TRBJ1-6; no definite D call. The germline V and J ends were trimmed by 4 bases and 1 base, with 8 bases remaining between them. Germline loops: CDR1 SNHLY, CDR2 FYNNEI. The CDR3 consists of 15 residues. The CDR3 loop reads CASSGERSYNSPLHF. DNA for the CDR3: TGTGCCAGCAGTGGTGAGAGGTCCTATAATTCACCCCTCCACTTT.

The chain employs TRBV7-2 and TRBJ1-4; D may be TRBD1 (5 bases). Germline CDR1 SGHTA, CDR2 FQGNSA. Trimming left V 2 bases short and J 5 bases short, with 9 bases between. This CDR3 has 14 amino acids. The CDR3 DNA sequence: TGTGCCAGCAGCTTATTTCAGGGAAATGAAAAACTGTTTTTT. Protein: CASSLFQGNEKLFF.

V usage is TRBV6-5 and J usage is TRBJ2-7; D is possibly TRBD1 (5 bases). The CDR3 extends over 14 amino acids. Per the germline V gene, CDR1 is MNHEY and CDR2 is SVGAGI. Trimming stripped 5 bases from V and 3 bases from J, with 14 bases between. The chain's CDR3 is CASSTRTGDYEQYV. CDR3 coding DNA: TGTGCCAGCAGTACCCGAACAGGAGACTACGAGCAGTACGTC.

CDR3 DNA: TGTGCCAGCAGCGTGTCGGTTGGCAGGGAAGCTTTCTTT. This translates into CASSVSVGREAFF. V and J are TRBV9 and TRBJ1-1, with D unclear. Trimming removed 2 bases at V and 8 bases at J, with 13 bases between. The CDR3 is made up of 13 amino acids. CDR1 is SGDLS, CDR2 YYNGEE, per germline.

The V call is TRBV5-4, the J call TRBJ1-3, with 7 positions matching TRBD1. The trim removed 5 bases at V and 0 bases at J, leaving 8 bases unmatched. This CDR3 has 16 residues. Germline CDR1 and CDR2: SGHNT and YYREEE (reference sequence). The CDR3 DNA is TGTGCCAGCAGTCCGGGACAGTCAAGCTCTGGAAACACCATATATTTT. Its protein is CASSPGQSSSGNTIYF.